This TCR beta chain was recorded in a study of CD8 T cells in Susac syndrome. V was pared by 5 bases and J by 6 bases, with 20 bases between. Germline V gene sequence: CDR1 SQVTM, CDR2 ANQGSEA. The CDR3 extends over 15 amino acids. TCR beta sequencing was performed on blood CD8+ and CD4+ T cells. Treatment-naive patients with stable or active relapsing-remitting disease served as multiple sclerosis controls. Bulk CD8+ and CD4+ cells came from magnetic negative isolation; CD8+ TEMRA by FACS. Random hexamers served to reverse transcribe roughly 0.45 to 1 ug RNA. Amplification of TCR beta CDR3 across 54 Vbeta and 13 Jbeta was performed with immunoSEQ multiplex PCR. TCRdb re-derived calls from the immunoSEQ multiplex PCR reads in MiXCR, one entry per CDR3 protein. Of about 52,000 distinct CDR3 sequences listed, approximately 93% are singletons.

The sample consisted of CD8+ T cells from PBMCs. The receptor comes from a human donor with multiple sclerosis. This rearrangement joins TRBV29-1 to TRBJ2-1, with a tentative D call TRBD2 (5 bases). The DNA for the CDR3 is TGCAGCGTTCGAGGGAGATCCCAAGGAGGCAATGAGCAGTTCTTC. Translation gives CSVRGRSQGGNEQFF.